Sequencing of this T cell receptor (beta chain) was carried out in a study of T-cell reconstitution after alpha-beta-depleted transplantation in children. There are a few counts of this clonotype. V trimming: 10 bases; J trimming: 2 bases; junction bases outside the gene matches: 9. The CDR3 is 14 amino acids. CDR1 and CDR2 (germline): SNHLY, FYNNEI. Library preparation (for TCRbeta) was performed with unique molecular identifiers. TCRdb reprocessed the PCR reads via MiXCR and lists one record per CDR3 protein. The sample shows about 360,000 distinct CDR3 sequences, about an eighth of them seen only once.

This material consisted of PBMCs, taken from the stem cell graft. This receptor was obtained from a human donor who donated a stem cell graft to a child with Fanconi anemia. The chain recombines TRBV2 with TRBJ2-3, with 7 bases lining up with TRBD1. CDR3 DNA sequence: TGTGCCATCTCACAGGGGCAAGACACAGATACGCAGTATTTT. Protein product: CAISQGQDTDTQYF.